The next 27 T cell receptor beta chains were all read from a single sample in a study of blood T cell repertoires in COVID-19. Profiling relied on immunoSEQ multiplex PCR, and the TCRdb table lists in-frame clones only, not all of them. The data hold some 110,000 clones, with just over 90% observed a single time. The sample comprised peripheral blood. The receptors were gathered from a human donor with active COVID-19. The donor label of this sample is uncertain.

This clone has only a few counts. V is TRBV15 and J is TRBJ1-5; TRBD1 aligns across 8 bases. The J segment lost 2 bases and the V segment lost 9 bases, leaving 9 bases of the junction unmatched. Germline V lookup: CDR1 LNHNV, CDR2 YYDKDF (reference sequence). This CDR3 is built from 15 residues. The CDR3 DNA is TGTGCCACAGAAGAGACAGGGGTTCGCAATCAGCCCCAGCATTTT. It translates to CATEETGVRNQPQHF.

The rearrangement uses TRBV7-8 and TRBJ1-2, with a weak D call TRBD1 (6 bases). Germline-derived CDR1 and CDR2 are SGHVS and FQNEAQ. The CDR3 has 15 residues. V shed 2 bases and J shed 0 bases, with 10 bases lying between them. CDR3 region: CASSLRQGTNYGYTF. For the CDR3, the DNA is TGTGCCAGCAGCTTACGCCAGGGGACTAACTATGGCTACACCTTC.

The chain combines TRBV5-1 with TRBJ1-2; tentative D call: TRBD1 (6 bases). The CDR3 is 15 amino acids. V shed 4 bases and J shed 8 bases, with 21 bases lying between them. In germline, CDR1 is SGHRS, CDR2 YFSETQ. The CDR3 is CASSTSAGGRNGYTF. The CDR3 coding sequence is TGCGCCAGCAGCACCTCGGCGGGGGGGCGAAACGGCTACACCTTC.

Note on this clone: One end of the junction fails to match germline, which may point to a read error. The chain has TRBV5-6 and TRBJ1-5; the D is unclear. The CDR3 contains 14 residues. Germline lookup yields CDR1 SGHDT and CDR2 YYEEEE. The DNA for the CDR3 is TGTGCTAGCAAGTTCAGCCAGGCCAATCAGCCCCAGCATTTT. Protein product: CASKFSQANQPQHF.

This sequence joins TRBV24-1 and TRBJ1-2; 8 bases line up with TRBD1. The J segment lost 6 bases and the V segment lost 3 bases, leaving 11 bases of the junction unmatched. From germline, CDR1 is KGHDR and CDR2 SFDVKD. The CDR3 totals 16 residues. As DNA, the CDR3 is TGTGCCACCAGTGATGCAAAAGACAGGGGAGGAAATGGCTACACCTTC. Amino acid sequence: CATSDAKDRGGNGYTF.

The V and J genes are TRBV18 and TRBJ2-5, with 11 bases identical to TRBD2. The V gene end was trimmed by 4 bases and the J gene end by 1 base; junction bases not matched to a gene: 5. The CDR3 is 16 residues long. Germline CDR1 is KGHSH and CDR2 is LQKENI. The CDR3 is CASSRTSGGPQETQYF. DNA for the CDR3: TGTGCCAGCTCACGAACTAGCGGGGGCCCCCAAGAGACCCAGTACTTC.

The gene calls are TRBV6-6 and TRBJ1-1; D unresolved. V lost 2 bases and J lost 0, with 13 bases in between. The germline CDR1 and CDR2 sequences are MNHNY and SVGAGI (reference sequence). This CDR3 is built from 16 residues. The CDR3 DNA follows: TGTGCCAGCAGTTACCGGAGACGGCGGATGAACACTGAAGCTTTCTTT. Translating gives CASSYRRRRMNTEAFF.

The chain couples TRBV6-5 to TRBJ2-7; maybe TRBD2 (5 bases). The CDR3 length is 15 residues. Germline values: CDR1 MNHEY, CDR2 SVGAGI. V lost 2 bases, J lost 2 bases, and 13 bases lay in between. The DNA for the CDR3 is TGTGCCAGCAGTTACACGGGGTTAGATCCCTACGAGCAGTACTTC. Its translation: CASSYTGLDPYEQYF.

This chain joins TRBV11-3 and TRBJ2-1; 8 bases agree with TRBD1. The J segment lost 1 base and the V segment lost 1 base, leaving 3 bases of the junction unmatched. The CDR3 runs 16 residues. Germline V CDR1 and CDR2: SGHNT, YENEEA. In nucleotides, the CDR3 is TGTGCCAGCAGCTTAGTCGGGACAGGTTCCTACAATGAGCAGTTCTTC. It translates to CASSLVGTGSYNEQFF.

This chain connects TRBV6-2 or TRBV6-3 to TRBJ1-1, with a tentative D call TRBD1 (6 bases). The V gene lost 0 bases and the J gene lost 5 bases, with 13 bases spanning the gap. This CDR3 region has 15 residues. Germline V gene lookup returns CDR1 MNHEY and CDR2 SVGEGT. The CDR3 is CASSYSKTGLTEAFF. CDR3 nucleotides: TGTGCCAGCAGTTACTCTAAAACAGGGCTGACTGAAGCTTTCTTT.

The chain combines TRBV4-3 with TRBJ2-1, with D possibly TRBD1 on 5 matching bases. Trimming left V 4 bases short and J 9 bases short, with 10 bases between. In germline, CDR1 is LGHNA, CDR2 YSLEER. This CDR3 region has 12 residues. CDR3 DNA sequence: TGCGCCAGCAGCCGAGTTAGGGGTGAGCAGTTCTTC. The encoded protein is CASSRVRGEQFF.

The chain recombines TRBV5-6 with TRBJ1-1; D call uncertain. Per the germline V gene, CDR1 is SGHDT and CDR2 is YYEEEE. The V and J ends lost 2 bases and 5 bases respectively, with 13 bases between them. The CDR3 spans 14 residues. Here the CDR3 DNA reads TGTGCCAGCAGCTTTGGCCGGGTACGAACTGAAGCTTTCTTT. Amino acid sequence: CASSFGRVRTEAFF.

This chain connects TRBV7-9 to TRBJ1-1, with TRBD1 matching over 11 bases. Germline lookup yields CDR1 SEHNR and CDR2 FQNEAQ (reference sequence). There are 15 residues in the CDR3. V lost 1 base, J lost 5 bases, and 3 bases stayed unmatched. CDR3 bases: TGTGCCAGCAGCTTAGGGGGACAGGGGGAAACTGAAGCTTTCTTT. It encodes CASSLGGQGETEAFF. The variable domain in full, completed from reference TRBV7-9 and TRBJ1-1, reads DTGVSQNPRHKITKRGQNVTFRCDPISEHNRLYWYRQTLGQGPEFLTYFQNEAQLEKSRLLSDRFSAERPKGSFSTLEIQRTEQGDSAMYLCASSLGGQGETEAFFGQGTRLTVV.

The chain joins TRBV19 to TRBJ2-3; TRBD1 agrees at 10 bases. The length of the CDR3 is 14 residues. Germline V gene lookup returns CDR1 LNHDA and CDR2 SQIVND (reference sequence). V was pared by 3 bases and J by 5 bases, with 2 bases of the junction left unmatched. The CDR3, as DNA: TGTGCCAGTAGTATGGGACAGGGGCTAGATACGCAGTATTTT. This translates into CASSMGQGLDTQYF.

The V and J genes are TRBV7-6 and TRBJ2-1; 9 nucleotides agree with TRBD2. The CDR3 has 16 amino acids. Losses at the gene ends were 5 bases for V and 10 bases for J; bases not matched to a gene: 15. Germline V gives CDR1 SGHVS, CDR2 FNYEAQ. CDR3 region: CASSPAPSSGDREQFF. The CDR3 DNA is TGTGCCAGCAGCCCAGCCCCTTCTAGCGGGGATCGAGAGCAGTTCTTC.

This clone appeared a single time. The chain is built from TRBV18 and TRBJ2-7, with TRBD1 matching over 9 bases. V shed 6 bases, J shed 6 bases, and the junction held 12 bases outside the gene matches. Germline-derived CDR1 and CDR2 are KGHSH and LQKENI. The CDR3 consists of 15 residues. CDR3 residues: CASSQPGQGSSEQYF. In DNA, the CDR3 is TGTGCCAGCTCGCAACCCGGACAGGGGTCAAGCGAGCAGTACTTC.

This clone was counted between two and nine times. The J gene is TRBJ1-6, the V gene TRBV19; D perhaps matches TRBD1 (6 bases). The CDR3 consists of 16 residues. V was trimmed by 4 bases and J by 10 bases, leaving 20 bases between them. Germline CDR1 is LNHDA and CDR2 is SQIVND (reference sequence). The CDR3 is CASSKPSTGSGSPLHF. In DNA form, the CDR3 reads TGTGCCAGTAGTAAACCCTCGACAGGCTCGGGCTCACCCCTCCACTTT.

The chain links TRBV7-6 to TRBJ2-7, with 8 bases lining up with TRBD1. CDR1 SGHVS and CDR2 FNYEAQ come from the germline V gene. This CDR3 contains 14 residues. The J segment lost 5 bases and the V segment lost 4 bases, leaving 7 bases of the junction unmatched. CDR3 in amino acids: CASSSGQGANEQYF. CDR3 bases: TGTGCCAGCAGCTCAGGACAGGGTGCCAACGAGCAGTACTTC.

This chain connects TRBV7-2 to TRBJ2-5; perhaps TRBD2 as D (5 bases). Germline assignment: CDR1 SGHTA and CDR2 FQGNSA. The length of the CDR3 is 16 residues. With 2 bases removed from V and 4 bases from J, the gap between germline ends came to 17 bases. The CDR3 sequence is CASSLTGWAIRETQYF. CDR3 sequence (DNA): TGTGCCAGCAGCTTAACGGGATGGGCTATTCGAGAGACCCAGTACTTC.

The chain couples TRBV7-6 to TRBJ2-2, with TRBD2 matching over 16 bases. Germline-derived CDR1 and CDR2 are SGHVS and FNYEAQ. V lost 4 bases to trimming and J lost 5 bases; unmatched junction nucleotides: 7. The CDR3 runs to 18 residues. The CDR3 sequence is CASSSGLAGGPRTGELFF. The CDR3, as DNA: TGTGCCAGCAGCTCGGGACTAGCGGGGGGGCCGCGGACCGGGGAGCTGTTTTTT.

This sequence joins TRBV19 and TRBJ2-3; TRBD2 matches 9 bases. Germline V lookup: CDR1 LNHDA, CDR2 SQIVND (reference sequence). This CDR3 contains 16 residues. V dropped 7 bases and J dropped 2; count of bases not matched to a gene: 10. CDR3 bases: TGTGCCAGTACCCTACATACTAGCGGGCCCACAGATACGCAGTATTTT. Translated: CASTLHTSGPTDTQYF.

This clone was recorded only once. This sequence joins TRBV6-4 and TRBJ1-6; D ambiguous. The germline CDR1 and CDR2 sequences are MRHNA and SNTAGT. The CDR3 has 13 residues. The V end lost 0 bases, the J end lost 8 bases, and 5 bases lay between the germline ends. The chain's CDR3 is CASSDSRYSPLHF. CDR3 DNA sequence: TGTGCCAGCAGTGACTCGCGGTATTCACCCCTCCACTTT.

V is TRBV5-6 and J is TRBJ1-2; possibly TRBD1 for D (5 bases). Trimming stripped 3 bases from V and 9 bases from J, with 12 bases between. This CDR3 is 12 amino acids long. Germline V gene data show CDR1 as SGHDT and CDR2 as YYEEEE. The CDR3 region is CASSSGQGSYTF. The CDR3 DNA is TGTGCCAGCAGCTCCGGGCAGGGCAGCTACACCTTC.

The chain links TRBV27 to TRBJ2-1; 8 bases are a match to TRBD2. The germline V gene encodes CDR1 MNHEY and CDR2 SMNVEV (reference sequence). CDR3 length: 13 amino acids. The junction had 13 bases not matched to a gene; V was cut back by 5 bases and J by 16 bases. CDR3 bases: TGTGCCAGCAGTCCATCTTCCGGGACTAGAGGCTTCTTC. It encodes CASSPSSGTRGFF.

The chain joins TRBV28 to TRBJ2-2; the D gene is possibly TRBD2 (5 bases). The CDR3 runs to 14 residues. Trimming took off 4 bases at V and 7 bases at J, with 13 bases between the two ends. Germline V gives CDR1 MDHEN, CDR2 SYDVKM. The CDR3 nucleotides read TGTGCCAGCAGTTACGCGGGTTACTTCGGGGAGCTGTTTTTT. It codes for CASSYAGYFGELFF. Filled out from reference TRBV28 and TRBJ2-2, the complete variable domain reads DVKVTQSSRYLVKRTGEKVFLECVQDMDHENMFWYRQDPGLGLRLIYFSYDVKMKEKGDIPEGYSVSREKKERFSLILESASTNQTSMYLCASSYAGYFGELFFGEGSRLTVL.

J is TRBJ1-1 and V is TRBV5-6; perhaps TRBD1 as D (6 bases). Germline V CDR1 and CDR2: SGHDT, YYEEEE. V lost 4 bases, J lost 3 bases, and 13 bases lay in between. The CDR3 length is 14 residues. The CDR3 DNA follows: TGTGCCAGCAGCCCCGGACAGTACCACACTGAAGCTTTCTTT. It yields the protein CASSPGQYHTEAFF. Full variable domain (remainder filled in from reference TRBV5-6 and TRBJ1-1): DAGVTQSPTHLIKTRGQQVTLRCSPKSGHDTVSWYQQALGQGPQFIFQYYEEEERQRGNFPDRFSGHQFPNYSSELNVNALLLGDSALYLCASSPGQYHTEAFFGQGTRLTVV.

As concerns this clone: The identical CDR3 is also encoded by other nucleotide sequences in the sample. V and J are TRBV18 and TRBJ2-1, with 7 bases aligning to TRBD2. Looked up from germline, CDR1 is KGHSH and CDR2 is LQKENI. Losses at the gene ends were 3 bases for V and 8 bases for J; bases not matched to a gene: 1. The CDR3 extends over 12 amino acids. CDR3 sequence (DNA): TGTGCCAGCTCACCTGGGGGGGATGAGCAGTTCTTC. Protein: CASSPGGDEQFF.